Sequencing of this T cell receptor (beta chain) was carried out in a study of blood T cell repertoires in COVID-19. Study context: COVID-19 samples from acute and convalescent phases originated in the United States, Italy and Spain. Sources were T cells, B-cell-depleted T cells, or PBMCs; the material itself was cDNA or gDNA.

The length of the CDR3 is 17 residues. Germline V gene data show CDR1 as SGHRS and CDR2 as YFSETQ. V was clipped by 4 bases and J by 0 bases, with 20 bases between them. Some clones are missing from TCRdb's copy, which holds only in-frame ones; the method was immunoSEQ multiplex PCR. Of 110,000 or so clones in the sample, about nine tenths were seen once. J is TRBJ2-7 and V is TRBV5-1; D might be TRBD1 (6 bases). Sequenced material: peripheral blood. The sequence was obtained from a human donor in a cohort sampled during active COVID-19. CDR3 protein: CASSPSTGTSSSYEQYF. CDR3 nucleotides: TGCGCCAGCAGCCCTTCCACCGGGACATCGAGCTCCTACGAGCAGTACTTC.